This passage covers 8 T cell receptor beta chains from one sample sequenced in a study of blood T cell repertoires in COVID-19. Clones were read by immunoSEQ multiplex PCR, and TCRdb kept only the in-frame ones, dropping some. This sample has 130,000 or so clones, with about 83% found just once. The specimen was peripheral blood. These receptors originate from a man aged 60 to 75 with acute or convalescent COVID-19.

J is TRBJ1-5 and V is TRBV5-6; D call uncertain. Germline V gene lookup returns CDR1 SGHDT and CDR2 YYEEEE. This CDR3 is built from 13 residues. The ends were cut back, 0 bases at V and 6 bases at J, with 7 bases in the middle. CDR3 DNA sequence: TGTGCCAGCAGCTTGGGACGGGTTCAGCCCCAGCATTTT. Translating it yields CASSLGRVQPQHF.

The chain employs TRBV12-5 and TRBJ2-5; D is unclear. Germline values: CDR1 LGHNT, CDR2 FRNRAP. This CDR3 is 13 amino acids long. V was trimmed by 7 bases and J by 1 base, leaving 10 bases between them. The CDR3 region is CASAPETQETQYF. As DNA, the CDR3 is TGTGCTAGTGCCCCGGAGACCCAAGAGACCCAGTACTTC.

This chain connects TRBV18 to TRBJ2-1; 7 nucleotides agree with TRBD2. Germline V lookup: CDR1 KGHSH, CDR2 LQKENI. The V segment lost 1 base and the J segment 7 bases; nucleotides outside the gene matches: 1. The CDR3 contains 13 residues. CDR3 in amino acids: CASSPLAGNEQFF. The CDR3 DNA reads TGTGCCAGCTCACCACTAGCGGGTAATGAGCAGTTCTTC.

This chain links TRBV12-3 or TRBV12-4 with TRBJ1-2; D is possibly TRBD1 (6 bases). V lost 8 bases to trimming and J lost 8 bases, with 15 bases between them. This CDR3 region has 12 residues. Written as DNA, the CDR3 is TGTGCCAGCGGGGGAGGGGGTCTCGGCTACACCTTC. Its translation: CASGGGGLGYTF.

This clone was seen more than once but under ten times. V is TRBV6-5 and J is TRBJ1-2; 9 bases agree with TRBD1. Unmatched junction bases numbered 4, after V lost 2 bases and J lost 6 bases. This CDR3 is built from 14 residues. Germline V gives CDR1 MNHEY, CDR2 SVGAGI. DNA for the CDR3: TGTGCCAGCAGTTACGACAGGGGGAACCATGGCTACACCTTC. Encoded protein: CASSYDRGNHGYTF.

V and J are TRBV6-6 and TRBJ2-7, with TRBD2 matching 11 bases. After removal of 6 bases from V and 3 bases from J, the junction contained 7 bases not matched to a gene. This CDR3 has 15 amino acids. Germline V CDR1 and CDR2: MNHNY, SVGAGI (reference sequence). Written as DNA, the CDR3 is TGTGCCAGCAGGCAAACTAGCGGGAGTCTCTACGAGCAGTACTTC. Its translation: CASRQTSGSLYEQYF.

The rearrangement joins TRBV12-3 or TRBV12-4 to TRBJ2-7; 11 positions match TRBD2. After removal of 3 bases from V and 6 bases from J, the junction contained 1 base not matched to a gene. This CDR3 comprises 13 residues. The CDR3 region has the DNA TGTGCCAGCAGTTTGACTAGCGGGACCGAGCAGTACTTC. Amino acids: CASSLTSGTEQYF.

V usage is TRBV12-3 or TRBV12-4 and J usage is TRBJ1-2; tentatively, D is TRBD1 (5 bases). Trimming shortened V by 4 bases and J by 4 bases, and 10 bases separated the two germline ends. The CDR3 is 13 amino acids. The CDR3 is CASSSDQGYGYTF. CDR3 DNA: TGTGCCAGCAGTTCCGATCAGGGCTATGGCTACACCTTC.